These 10 T cell receptor beta chains were all obtained from the same sample, sequenced in a study of CXCR3-negative and CXCR3-positive naive CD8 T cells. All TRB cDNA libraries came from 5' RACE performed with UMI labels. From the 5' RACE reads, TCRdb lists one entry per CDR3 protein and no DNA. Its table records some 54,000 distinct CDR3 sequences. For these TCRs, the target antigens are not known. Study-level results: More hydrophobic TRB CDR3s occurred in CXCR3-positive than in CXCR3-negative naive cells.

Sequenced material: naive CXCR3+ CD8+ T cells from blood. As to subset: CD45RO-CCR7+CD27+CD95- naive CD8+ T cells expressing CXCR3 (TNR3+). The receptors were sampled from a human donor in good health. Some clones in this sample may be carry-over from other donors' samples.

The gene calls are TRBV12-5 and TRBJ2-2; TCRdb returns TRBD1, unconfirmable since there is no DNA. The V gene's germline CDR1 is LGHNT and CDR2 FRNRAP. This CDR3 comprises 16 residues. The CDR3 sequence is CASGLTPEWDTGELFF.

The V gene is TRBV20-1, the J gene TRBJ2-3; without DNA, the TCRdb call of TRBD2 cannot be checked. The CDR3 spans 17 residues. Germline V gene sequence: CDR1 DFQATT, CDR2 SNEGSKA (reference sequence). The CDR3 loop is CSARDGTSGGSTDTQYF.

The V call is TRBV7-9, the J call TRBJ2-3; absent DNA, TCRdb's TRBD1 call cannot be checked. CDR3 length: 14 residues. Per germline, CDR1 SEHNR and CDR2 FQNEAQ (reference sequence). The CDR3 reads CASSFPGMGDTQYF.

The J gene is TRBJ1-3, the V gene TRBV19. The CDR3 totals 12 residues. CDR1 and CDR2 from the germline V gene are LNHDA and SQIVND (reference sequence). The CDR3 loop is CASLGSGNTIYF.

The chain links TRBV12-3 or TRBV12-4 to TRBJ2-1; absent DNA, TCRdb's TRBD1 call cannot be checked. This CDR3 region has 13 residues. The CDR3 is CATRVSSYNEQFF.

The V call is TRBV19, the J call TRBJ1-5; TCRdb returns TRBD1, unconfirmable since there is no DNA. CDR1 is LNHDA and CDR2 is SQIVND in the germline V gene (reference sequence). CDR3 size: 16 residues. The CDR3 loop is CASSIVWGRGNQPQHF.

The chain uses TRBV29-1 and TRBJ2-7; TCRdb designates TRBD2, a call that cannot be tested without DNA. CDR1 is SQVTM and CDR2 is ANQGSEA in the germline V gene. The CDR3 runs 13 residues. This CDR3 reads CSVLGQQAYEQYF.

This chain joins TRBV6-2 or TRBV6-3 and TRBJ1-4; TCRdb's D call, TRBD1, is unchecked because there is no DNA. This CDR3 is 15 amino acids long. Germline-derived CDR1 and CDR2 are MNHEY and SVGEGT. The CDR3 loop reads CASSRRDSLNEKLFF.

V usage is TRBV12-3 or TRBV12-4 and J usage is TRBJ1-5. This CDR3 has 17 residues. CDR3 region: CARKKPRDSRGNQPQHF.

The rearrangement joins TRBV19 to TRBJ1-2; the D call from TCRdb, TRBD1, cannot be confirmed without DNA. CDR1 is LNHDA and CDR2 is SQIVND in the germline V gene (reference sequence). The CDR3 consists of 12 residues. The CDR3 is CASKTGLSGYTF. The complete variable domain, with remaining parts taken from reference TRBV19 and TRBJ1-2, reads DGGITQSPKYLFRKEGQNVTLSCEQNLNHDAMYWYRQDPGQGLRLIYYSQIVNDFQKGDIAEGYSVSREKKESFPLTVTSAQKNPTAFYLCASKTGLSGYTFGSGTRLTVV.